This is a list of T cell receptor beta chains from one sample in a study of T cells in Graves' hyperthyroidism and ophthalmopathy. One entry per CDR3 protein results from TCRdb running MiXCR on the multiplex PCR reads. The sample holds roughly 700,000 distinct CDR3 sequences, 35% seen once. The material sequenced was blood. These receptor sequences come from a woman aged 40 to 55 with Graves' hyperthyroidism. Each CDR3 is given with its conserved first and last residue. A D gene is named only where the DNA matches it firmly. The size of a clone is reported for some rows only, either as once, few or many, or as a class for expanded clones.

NA 14 TRBJ2-2 TRBV20-1 NA CSASAGKGTGELFF TGCAGTGCTAGTGCCGGGAAGGGCACCGGGGAGCTGTTTTTT
NA 17 TRBJ2-7 TRBV7-8 NA CSSSFLGARGGRYEQYF TGTTCCAGCAGCTTTTTAGGTGCTCGAGGTGGTCGGTACGAGCAGTACTTC
many 15 TRBJ2-6 TRBV7-9 NA CASTSEASGANVLTF TGTGCCAGCACCTCAGAGGCCTCTGGGGCCAACGTCCTGACTTTC
NA 17 TRBJ2-7 TRBV4-1 NA CASSQIGRRKSSYEQYF TGCGCCAGCAGCCAGATCGGGCGGAGGAAAAGCTCCTACGAGCAGTACTTC
NA 13 TRBJ2-5 TRBV7-2 NA CASSRDRQEAQYF TGTGCCAGCAGCAGAGACAGGCAAGAGGCCCAGTACTTC
many 13 TRBJ2-7 TRBV2 NA CASSQGSRGGQYF TGTGCCAGCTCTCAGGGGTCGAGAGGTGGGCAGTACTTC
NA 15 TRBJ1-5 TRBV20-1 NA CSATRFEGGNQPQHF TGCAGTGCTACAAGATTTGAGGGGGGAAATCAGCCCCAGCATTTT
NA 13 TRBJ1-1 TRBV10-3 NA CAGSSPDNTEAFF TGTGCCGGCAGTTCCCCGGATAACACTGAAGCTTTCTTT
NA 13 TRBJ2-5 TRBV20-1 NA CSAMGGGKETQYF TGCAGTGCTATGGGTGGGGGTAAAGAGACCCAGTACTTC
few 14 TRBJ2-7 TRBV12-3/TRBV12-4 NA CASSLDRDLLEQYF TGTGCCAGCAGTTTAGACAGGGATTTACTCGAGCAGTACTTC
few 14 TRBJ1-1 TRBV15 NA CATSPTWGGTEAFF TGTGCCACCAGCCCCACATGGGGAGGGACTGAAGCTTTCTTT
NA 14 TRBJ2-7 TRBV5-1 TRBD1 CASSLGQPSYEQYF TGTGCCAGCAGCTTGGGACAGCCCTCCTACGAGCAGTACTTC
NA 14 TRBJ1-3 TRBV7-2 NA CASSGGSWGNTIYF TGTGCCAGCAGCGGGGGGTCCTGGGGAAACACCATATATTTT
many 13 TRBJ2-7 TRBV13 NA CASSIGITYEQYF TGTGCCAGCAGCATCGGGATTACCTACGAGCAGTACTTC
NA 17 TRBJ2-2 TRBV7-9 TRBD1 CASSSYGTGSEAGELFF TGTGCCAGCAGCTCCTACGGGACAGGGAGTGAAGCCGGGGAGCTGTTTTTT
many 15 TRBJ2-5 TRBV19 NA CASSLGRLTQETQYF TGTGCCAGTAGTCTCGGACGGCTGACCCAAGAGACCCAGTACTTC
once 14 TRBJ2-1 TRBV29-1 TRBD1 CSVIAGTGGDEQFF TGCAGCGTTATCGCCGGGACAGGCGGGGATGAGCAGTTCTTC
once 13 TRBJ2-2 TRBV7-2 NA CASAGRKTGELFF TGTGCCAGCGCCGGGCGGAAGACCGGGGAGCTGTTTTTT
NA 13 TRBJ1-4 TRBV19 NA CASSMGGREKLFF TGTGCCAGTAGTATGGGGGGAAGGGAAAAACTGTTTTTT
once 14 TRBJ1-5 TRBV12-3/TRBV12-4 NA CANSQTEVHQPQHF TGTGCCAACAGCCAAACCGAGGTACACCAGCCCCAGCATTTT
NA 14 TRBJ1-4 TRBV19 NA CATLTRVPNEKLLF TGTGCCACCCTTACACGGGTGCCTAATGAAAAACTGCTTTTT
NA 16 TRBJ2-7 TRBV5-1 TRBD2 CASSLETSGPPYEQYF TGCGCCAGCAGCTTGGAGACTAGCGGGCCACCCTACGAGCAGTACTTC
few 14 TRBJ1-2 TRBV19 TRBD1 CASSRQGMAYGYTF TGTGCCAGTAGTAGACAGGGAATGGCCTATGGCTACACCTTC
few 14 TRBJ1-1 TRBV12-3/TRBV12-4 NA CASTRTGWGTEAFF TGTGCCAGCACCCGTACAGGTTGGGGCACTGAAGCTTTCTTT
NA 21 TRBJ2-6 TRBV2 TRBD1 CASSWRAGGQGLSPGANVLTF TGTGCCAGCAGTTGGCGCGCAGGGGGTCAAGGCTTATCTCCTGGGGCCAACGTCCTGACTTTC
NA 16 TRBJ1-1 TRBV14 NA CASSPEEARWGTEAFF TGTGCCAGCAGCCCAGAGGAGGCCCGGTGGGGCACTGAAGCTTTCTTT
NA 15 TRBJ1-2 TRBV10-3 TRBD1 CASSASGGSNYGYTF TGTGCCAGCAGTGCCTCAGGGGGCAGTAACTATGGCTACACCTTC
few 11 TRBJ1-5 TRBV12-3/TRBV12-4 NA CASSSVSGLSF TGTGCCAGCAGTTCCGTTAGTGGCCTTTCTTTT
NA 16 TRBJ2-7 TRBV5-1 NA CASSSPRSTQYYEQYF TGCGCCAGCAGCTCCCCGAGGTCGACGCAATACTACGAGCAGTACTTC
NA 10 TRBJ2-5 TRBV2 NA CASRVVTQYF TGTGCCAGCCGAGTTGTGACCCAGTACTTC
many 14 TRBJ2-7 TRBV7-2 TRBD2 CASSLAGGEYEQYF TGTGCCAGCAGCTTAGCGGGAGGGGAATACGAGCAGTACTTC
NA 14 TRBJ2-1 TRBV7-9 TRBD1 CASNSGTGGNEQFF TGTGCCAGCAACTCCGGGACAGGGGGCAATGAGCAGTTCTTC
NA 11 TRBJ2-7 TRBV30 NA CAWRSSYEQYF TGTGCCTGGAGGTCCTCCTACGAGCAGTACTTC
many 11 TRBJ2-5 TRBV7-9 NA CASSYRETQYF TGTGCCAGCAGCTACCGAGAGACCCAGTACTTC
NA 16 TRBJ2-5 TRBV12-3/TRBV12-4 TRBD2 CASSFLGLAGGDTQYF TGTGCCAGCAGTTTCCTCGGACTAGCGGGAGGGGACACCCAGTACTTC
few 14 TRBJ1-1 TRBV19 NA CASSILGTNTEAFF TGTGCCAGTAGTATCCTCGGCACGAACACTGAAGCTTTCTTT
NA 14 TRBJ2-7 TRBV2 NA CASRPGSNSYEQYF TGTGCCAGCAGGCCCGGATCAAACTCCTACGAGCAGTACTTC
few 16 TRBJ1-3 TRBV12-3/TRBV12-4 NA CASSLAQPLSGNTIYF TGTGCCAGCAGTTTAGCGCAGCCCCTCTCTGGAAACACCATATATTTT
many 15 TRBJ2-5 TRBV7-3 TRBD1 CASSPPGQGQETQYF TGTGCCAGCAGCCCCCCCGGACAGGGACAAGAGACCCAGTACTTC
many 13 TRBJ1-2 TRBV4-2 NA CASSQDGVYGYTF TGTGCCAGCAGCCAAGACGGAGTATATGGCTACACCTTC
NA 13 TRBJ1-5 TRBV27 NA CASSLSGIQPQHF TGTGCCAGCAGTTTATCCGGGATCCAGCCCCAGCATTTT
NA 11 TRBJ1-5 TRBV19 NA CASSIEGAQHF TGTGCCAGTAGTATAGAGGGAGCCCAGCATTTT